This T cell receptor beta chain was retrieved from a study of shared clonotypes between healthy human individuals (dated by TCRdb to 2020 to 2022). For the wider study: A few men and a couple of women, aged 18 to 49 years, made up the cohort. For each donor, CD4 naive and CD4 memory were each run on three plates, CD8 naive on two plates, and CD8 memory on one plate. The study deeply sequenced blood TCR repertoires of about 5 healthy adults to estimate repertoire size and the extent of clonotype sharing between individuals. Libraries were prepared and TCR repertoires were sequenced by different laboratories using diverse techniques, in order to increase sequencing depth and limit assay-specific biases. Each donor's leukapheresis produced roughly between about 0.8 and 10 billion PBMCs.

Using the deep immunoSEQ assay, multiplex PCR amplified TCR CDR3 regions from genomic DNA. Extracted genomic DNA from each cell subset was spread evenly across all wells of several immunoSEQ 96-well plates, with each plate serving as a replicate. Each replicate PCR for sorted subsets received roughly 0.2 ug genomic DNA, equal to 28,000 or so T cell genomes. Purified libraries were measured with a Qubit 3.0 fluorometer, size-checked on a Bioanalyzer 2100, and measured again with the KAPA Library Quantification kit. Each immunoSEQ 96-well plate was sequenced on its own single-read 150-cycle Illumina NextSeq 550 flow cell. Under the source paper's analysis protocol: Because only junctional sequences without quality scores were contained in the immunoSEQ output, filtering matching that applied to full-length reads could not be performed. To assign V/J genes and CDR3, sequences were annotated using PyIR, a Python wrapper for IgBLAST v1.9, with IMGT germline references. Reads were removed for weak V/J assignments (E-value above 1e-6), missing CDR3, stop codons, out-of-frame junctions, or ambiguous translated residues. V3J clonotypes were defined as sequences sharing an identical inferred V gene, J gene, and CDR3 amino acid sequence. Percentage overlap between repertoires was calculated by dividing the number of shared unique clonotypes by the size of the smaller repertoire. RTK rarefaction, the Chao1 estimator, and Recon v2.1 estimates of unobserved clonotypes were used to assess repertoire richness. Generation probabilities for all TCRbeta clonotypes obtained by the gDNA method from a handful of donors were computed using OLGA. TCRdb holds this immuneACCESS table with in-frame rearrangements only. Some clones are missing; in checked studies, unresolved V genes explain under half, and the rest has no known cause. V and J calls and clone size follow that table, whereas D and trimming were derived from the DNA. In this sample the table shows 630,000 or so clones, 95% to 98% of which occur a single time. The ten biggest clones cover approximately 0.3% of the sample.

Of note for this clone: It has no known antigen specificity. Base qualities were left out, and no much larger clone turns up one base away.

The research as a whole found: Sampling was restricted to blood, and TCR repertoires in tissue are likely to differ from TCR repertoires in blood. Compared with non-shared clonotypes, clonotypes shared by all four sorted-subset donors had higher generation probabilities. Based on pairwise subsampling, the degree of clonotype sharing among donors was expected to be affected by sequencing depth. Across four donors, around 5% of naive CD4, around 3.3% of naive CD8, around 2.1% of memory CD4, and roughly 0.41% of memory CD8 clonotypes were shared. Incomplete sequencing was indicated by rarefaction of sorted-subset datasets, despite the large sequencing depth. Estimated clonotype richness was generally larger for naive than for memory subsets. The genetic and exposure-history diversity represented was limited by the small number of donors.

The CDR3 spans 16 residues, from the cysteine through the phenylalanine. The only DNA kept is the CDR3, 48 bases in frame from the first base. The junction shows trimming of 0 bases on V and 4 bases on J, plus 13 bases between the germline ends. The CDR1 and CDR2 encoded by the germline V gene (reference sequence) are MNHNY and SVGAGI. CD8 naive samples were obtained by positive selection for CCR7 among CD45RO-negative cells, yielding a CD45RA+CCR7+ population from which TemRA cells were excluded. The donors were healthy, HIV-negative adults who had no recently reported acute infections or vaccinations. Only Caucasian adults living in Nashville, Tennessee, USA were represented among the donors. Blood was collected by leukapheresis, and PBMCs were isolated by Ficoll-Histopaque density gradient centrifugation and then cryopreserved in liquid nitrogen vapor phase. Purity and quantity of every magnetically sorted T cell population were checked by analytical flow cytometry. From each sorted fraction, genomic DNA was isolated and quantified by UV absorbance on a Nanodrop 2000c.

The source is a man in his thirties or forties in good health. The sequenced sample was naive CD8+ T cells sorted from blood. Per the publication, the cell subset or site label means: CD45RA+CCR7+. The sequence links TRBV6-6 to TRBJ1-5, and the D gene may be TRBD1, 6 bases matching. CDR3 sequence: CASSYSSGAGNQPQHF. DNA sequence: TGTGCCAGCAGTTACTCGTCGGGGGCCGGGAATCAGCCCCAGCATTTT.